Listed here are 9 T cell receptor beta chains from one sample, sequenced in a study of beta chain features in type 1 diabetes (dated by TCRdb to between 2017 and 2018). Their antigen targets remain unknown. Library preparation used the immunoSEQ multiplex PCR assay. The entire isolated RNA was reverse transcribed using the High Capacity cDNA Reverse Transcription Kit, and thus expressed TCRB transcripts were sequenced. The table was pulled from immuneACCESS by TCRdb, which kept in-frame rearrangements only. Such tables lose some clones; where checked, under half of the loss comes from unresolved V genes, and the rest has no known cause. Within this sample are hundreds of thousands of clones, with more than 13% of them counted one time only. The ten biggest clones cover 0.03% to 0.045% of the sample. Study-wide findings and limitations: A moderate but significant shortening of TCRB CDR3 length was observed in type 1 diabetes patients in all four CD4+ subsets.

The material sequenced was naive CD4+ T cells from blood. The cell subset or site label here, explained by the study, means: true naive CD4+ T cells. The receptors originated from a man between 18 and 35 years old with type 1 diabetes.

The chain joins TRBV29-1 to TRBJ2-2; 7 nucleotides agree with TRBD1. CDR3 length: 15 amino acids. Losses at the gene ends were 6 bases for V and 5 bases for J; bases not matched to a gene: 12. Germline V gene sequence: CDR1 SQVTM, CDR2 ANQGSEA. This CDR3 reads CSVPRGGALTGELFF. CDR3 nucleotides: TGCAGCGTCCCCCGAGGGGGCGCATTAACCGGGGAGCTGTTTTTT.

The rearrangement joins TRBV4-2 to TRBJ2-1, with 8 bases that match TRBD2. The CDR3 has 15 residues. Germline V CDR1 and CDR2: LGHNA, YNFKEQ. Losses at the gene ends were 2 bases for V and 9 bases for J; bases not matched to a gene: 9. The CDR3 DNA sequence: TGTGCCAGCAGCCAAAGAGCGGGGGTGGCCGCTGAGCAGTTCTTC. Its translation: CASSQRAGVAAEQFF.

The chain is built from TRBV7-8 and TRBJ2-7; 7 bases line up with TRBD1. The CDR3 has 15 residues. Trimming cost V 5 bases and J 4 bases; bases outside gene matches: 11. From germline, CDR1 is SGHVS and CDR2 FQNEAQ. CDR3 in DNA: TGTGCCAGCAGCCCTCGGGACAGTTTATTGTACGAGCAGTACTTC. Its translation is CASSPRDSLLYEQYF. Based on the CDR3 plus reference TRBV7-8 and TRBJ2-7, the full variable domain is GAGVSQSPRYKVAKRGQDVALRCDPISGHVSLFWYQQALGQGPEFLTYFQNEAQLDKSGLPSDRFFAERPEGSVSTLKIQRTQQEDSAVYLCASSPRDSLLYEQYFGPGTRLTVT.

The V and J genes are TRBV6-4 and TRBJ2-3; 8 bases align to TRBD1. Germline V gene sequence: CDR1 MRHNA, CDR2 SNTAGT. The V gene end was trimmed by 4 bases and the J gene end by 4 bases; junction bases not matched to a gene: 4. There are 14 residues in the CDR3. CDR3 loop: CASSVDRVADTQYF. CDR3 DNA sequence: TGTGCCAGCAGTGTGGACAGGGTGGCAGATACGCAGTATTTT.

This clone was detected a few times. The genes are TRBV6-5 and TRBJ1-3, with 9 nucleotides matching TRBD1. With 0 bases clipped from V and 7 bases from J, the junction kept 4 bases outside the gene matches. This CDR3 has 15 amino acids. The germline V gene has CDR1 MNHEY and CDR2 SVGAGI. The DNA of the CDR3 is TGTGCCAGCAGTTACTCGGGGACAGGGCAGAACACCATATATTTT. Encoded protein: CASSYSGTGQNTIYF.

This clone was counted only a few times. The chain recombines TRBV5-1 with TRBJ2-7; either TRBD1 or TRBD2 may fit D (5 bases each). The V and J ends lost 3 bases and 6 bases respectively, with 16 bases between them. Per germline, CDR1 SGHRS and CDR2 YFSETQ. The CDR3 contains 14 residues. The CDR3 DNA sequence: TGCGCCAGCAGCTCCTCCAGGGCGGCGGGCGAGCAGTACTTC. It yields the protein CASSSSRAAGEQYF.

This clone was counted a few times. The chain is built from TRBV28 and TRBJ1-5; D is possibly TRBD1 (5 bases). Trimming pared 7 bases from V and 7 bases from J, leaving 17 bases between. This CDR3 is 14 amino acids long. Per germline, CDR1 MDHEN and CDR2 SYDVKM. The CDR3: CASIADTARQPQHF. The CDR3 DNA follows: TGTGCCAGCATCGCGGACACCGCTCGCCAGCCCCAGCATTTT.

The chain's CDR3 is CASINLSGGAYEQYF. DNA for the CDR3: TGTGCCAGCATCAACCTTAGCGGGGGGGCCTACGAGCAGTACTTC. The gene calls are TRBV28 and TRBJ2-7; TRBD2 matches 11 bases. V lost 7 bases, J lost 2 bases, and 7 bases stayed unmatched. Germline values: CDR1 MDHEN, CDR2 SYDVKM. This CDR3 has 15 residues.

This clone was seen a handful of times. CDR3 protein: CASSQAGTGVREQYF. The CDR3 DNA follows: TGTGCCAGCAGCCAAGCCGGGACAGGGGTGCGGGAGCAGTACTTC. The rearrangement uses TRBV28 and TRBJ2-7; 10 positions match TRBD1. The CDR3 spans 15 residues. The V gene end was trimmed by 6 bases and the J gene end by 7 bases; junction bases not matched to a gene: 12. The V gene's germline CDR1 is MDHEN and CDR2 SYDVKM. Full variable domain (missing parts from reference TRBV28 and TRBJ2-7): DVKVTQSSRYLVKRTGEKVFLECVQDMDHENMFWYRQDPGLGLRLIYFSYDVKMKEKGDIPEGYSVSREKKERFSLILESASTNQTSMYLCASSQAGTGVREQYFGPGTRLTVT.